The 5 T cell receptor beta chains listed next were all sequenced from one sample in a study of tumor and adjacent non-tumor tissue in lung cancer. No cell sorting was done before RNA was extracted from the tissue. Three rounds of nested PCR, following a modified ARM-PCR protocol, produced the TCRbeta library. TCRdb re-analysed the multiplex PCR reads in MiXCR, keeping a single row per CDR3 protein. The table includes around 99,000 distinct CDR3 sequences, around 80% detected once. Sequencing was performed on lung tumor tissue. These receptors were collected from a woman in her sixties or seventies with non-small cell lung cancer.

This clonotype has just a few counts. Being one base from a much bigger clone, this may be a read error. The chain carries TRBV4-3 and TRBJ1-2; 9 positions match TRBD1. The CDR3 contains 14 residues. Germline CDR1 is LGHNA and CDR2 is YSLEER. Germline trimming cut 8 bases from V and 10 bases from J; bases unmatched to any gene: 14. The CDR3 coding sequence is TGCGCCAGCGGGACAGGGTCCGGTTCTTCTCCCTACACCTTC. Translating gives CASGTGSGSSPYTF.

As concerns this clonotype: Germline is not matched at one junction end, which may reflect a read error. This chain joins TRBV11-2 and TRBJ1-1, with 12 bases that match TRBD1. The CDR3 runs 16 residues. Germline loops: CDR1 SGHAT, CDR2 FQNNGV. The CDR3 protein is CAISIGTGGLNTQAFF. For the CDR3, the DNA is TGTGCCATTAGCATTGGGACAGGGGGCCTGAACACTCAAGCTTTCTTT. Drawing the rest from reference TRBV11-2 and TRBJ1-1, the complete variable domain is EAGVAQSPRYKIIEKRQSVAFWCNPISGHATLYWYQQILGQGPKLLIQFQNNGVVDDSQLPKDRFSAERLKGVDSTLKIQPAKLEDSAVYLCAISIGTGGLNTQAFFGQGTRLTVV.

Note on this clonotype: A read error is possible here, since a much larger clone lies one base away. The chain recombines TRBV6-2 or TRBV6-3 with TRBJ2-5; D uncertain. The CDR3 is 13 amino acids. The germline V gene has CDR1 MNHEY and CDR2 SVGEGT. Here the CDR3 DNA reads TGTGTCAGCAGTTACGGAACAAGAGAGACCCAGTACTTC. Translation: CVSSYGTRETQYF.

As concerns this clonotype: A much larger clone sits a single nucleotide away, making a read error possible. CDR3 DNA: TGCGCCAGCAGCCAAGATTCGGGCGGGACCTACGAGCAGTACTTC. Translated, it gives CASSQDSGGTYEQYF. V gene TRBV4-3 combines with J gene TRBJ2-7; possibly TRBD2 for D (6 bases). From germline, CDR1 is LGHNA and CDR2 YSLEER. Between the trimmed V and J ends, which lost 0 bases and 2 bases, there was a span of 11 bases. CDR3 length: 15 residues.

This clonotype appeared a single time. A much larger clone differs by one base, so this may be a read error. The rearrangement joins TRBV6-2 or TRBV6-3 to TRBJ2-2, with unresolved D. From germline, CDR1 is MNHEY and CDR2 SVGEGT. The CDR3 is 14 amino acids. The V and J ends lost 9 bases and 6 bases respectively, with 17 bases between them. The CDR3 loop is CARSSPSTSGELFF. For the CDR3, the DNA is TGTGCCAGAAGCTCTCCGTCCACGTCCGGGGAGCTGTTTTTT.